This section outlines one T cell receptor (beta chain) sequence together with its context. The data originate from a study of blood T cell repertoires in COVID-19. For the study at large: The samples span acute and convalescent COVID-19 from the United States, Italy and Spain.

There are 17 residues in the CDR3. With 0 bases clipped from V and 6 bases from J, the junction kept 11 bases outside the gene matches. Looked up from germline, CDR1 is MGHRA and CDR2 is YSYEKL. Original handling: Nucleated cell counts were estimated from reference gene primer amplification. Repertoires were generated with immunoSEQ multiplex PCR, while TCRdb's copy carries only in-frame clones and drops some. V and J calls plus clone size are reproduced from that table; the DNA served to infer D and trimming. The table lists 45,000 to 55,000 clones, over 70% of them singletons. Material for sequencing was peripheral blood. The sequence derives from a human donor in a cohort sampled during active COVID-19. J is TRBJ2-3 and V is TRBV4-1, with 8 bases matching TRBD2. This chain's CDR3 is CASSQDWTGGGRDTQYF. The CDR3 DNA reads TGCGCCAGCAGCCAAGATTGGACGGGGGGGGGACGTGATACGCAGTATTTT.